The present entry profiles one T cell receptor (beta chain) with its context. Its matching antigen is unknown. TCRdb's table, derived via immunoSEQ multiplex PCR, lists solely in-frame clones and lacks some. The repertoire holds roughly 190,000 clones, with around 88% as singletons. This record belongs to a study of cytomegalovirus exposure and HLA in healthy donors. Study-level information: The same platform was used for the 110 or so validation repertoires as for the approximately 630 first-cohort repertoires, as reported in a later analysis.

Whole-study findings and limits: The study listed under 200 cytomegalovirus-associated TCR beta chains. In vitro assays verified that a few CMV-associated chains recognized CMV antigens specifically.

The germline V and J ends were trimmed by 5 bases and 5 bases, with 18 bases remaining between them. Germline assignment: CDR1 MNHEY and CDR2 SMNVEV (reference sequence). The CDR3 contains 15 residues. The chain joins TRBV27 to TRBJ1-1; no reliable D call. The specimen was PBMCs. This TCR was recovered from a woman aged 18-29 years in good health and CMV-seronegative. The CDR3 loop is CASSPRWGRGTEAFF. CDR3 bases: TGTGCCAGCAGTCCTCGGTGGGGAAGAGGGACTGAAGCTTTCTTT.